This is a list of T cell receptor beta chains from one sample in a study of blood T cell repertoires in COVID-19. The table came from immunoSEQ multiplex PCR; TCRdb's copy has only in-frame clones and leaves some out. The data show roughly 220,000 clones, with around 87% seen just once and approximately 2.9% held by the top ten. The sample taken for sequencing was peripheral blood. These receptors originate from a man aged 55-75 years with acute or convalescent COVID-19. The CDR3 runs from the conserved cysteine through the conserved F or W. The order of the fields is clone size, D gene, CDR3 length, J gene, V gene, CDR3 DNA, CDR3 protein. D genes are given only for firm matches. Clone size, where shown, is once, few, many, or a class for clones that have expanded.

clone_size: -
d_call: TRBD2
cdr3_length: 18
j_call: TRBJ2-3
v_call: TRBV19
cdr3_nt: TGTGCCAGTAGCCTCAACCCGACTAGCGGGGGGGGGCCAGATACGCAGTATTTT
cdr3_aa: CASSLNPTSGGGPDTQYF

clone_size: -
d_call: TRBD2
cdr3_length: 16
j_call: TRBJ2-5
v_call: TRBV10-3
cdr3_nt: TGTGCCATCAGTGAGACCATGACTAGCGGGGCGGAGACCCAGTACTTC
cdr3_aa: CAISETMTSGAETQYF

clone_size: -
d_call: -
cdr3_length: 14
j_call: TRBJ2-7
v_call: TRBV5-5
cdr3_nt: TGTGCCAGCAGCTTGGATGTCGCGGCCTACGAGCAGTACTTC
cdr3_aa: CASSLDVAAYEQYF

clone_size: few
d_call: -
cdr3_length: 13
j_call: TRBJ2-5
v_call: TRBV18
cdr3_nt: TGTGCCAGCTCACCGGACAGCGCCGAGACCCAGTACTTC
cdr3_aa: CASSPDSAETQYF

clone_size: -
d_call: -
cdr3_length: 14
j_call: TRBJ1-1
v_call: TRBV9
cdr3_nt: TGTGCCAGCAGCGCCTGGACAGAACCAGATGAAGCTTTCTTT
cdr3_aa: CASSAWTEPDEAFF

clone_size: -
d_call: TRBD1
cdr3_length: 13
j_call: TRBJ1-2
v_call: TRBV5-1
cdr3_nt: TGCGCCAGCGGAGGACAGGTGAACTATGGCTACACCTTC
cdr3_aa: CASGGQVNYGYTF

clone_size: few
d_call: TRBD1
cdr3_length: 16
j_call: TRBJ2-1
v_call: TRBV7-2
cdr3_nt: TGTGCCAGCAGCTTAGGGGGGACAGGGTTCGGCAATGAGCAGTTCTTC
cdr3_aa: CASSLGGTGFGNEQFF

clone_size: -
d_call: TRBD2
cdr3_length: 15
j_call: TRBJ2-1
v_call: TRBV7-8
cdr3_nt: TGTGCCAGCAGCCGGACTAGCGGGGGCCGGAATGAGCAGTTCTTC
cdr3_aa: CASSRTSGGRNEQFF

clone_size: -
d_call: -
cdr3_length: 14
j_call: TRBJ1-5
v_call: TRBV6-2/TRBV6-3
cdr3_nt: TGTGCCAGCAGCAAATTACAGCGGAATCAGCCCCAGCATTTT
cdr3_aa: CASSKLQRNQPQHF

clone_size: -
d_call: -
cdr3_length: 14
j_call: TRBJ1-2
v_call: TRBV19
cdr3_nt: TGTGCCAGTAGTATGTATGACTTGGCCTATGGCTACACCTTC
cdr3_aa: CASSMYDLAYGYTF

clone_size: -
d_call: -
cdr3_length: 17
j_call: TRBJ2-2
v_call: TRBV5-4
cdr3_nt: TGTGCCAGCAGCATTCCAGGGGCGCAGCCGAACACCGGGGAGCTGTTTTTT
cdr3_aa: CASSIPGAQPNTGELFF

clone_size: -
d_call: TRBD2
cdr3_length: 17
j_call: TRBJ2-5
v_call: TRBV5-6
cdr3_nt: TGTGCCAGCAGCTTGGAATCCCTAGCGGGGGGACCTGGGACCCAGTACTTC
cdr3_aa: CASSLESLAGGPGTQYF

clone_size: -
d_call: TRBD2
cdr3_length: 17
j_call: TRBJ2-1
v_call: TRBV7-6
cdr3_nt: TGTGCCAGCAGCCCAGAGACTAGCGGGGGGCGGGGCAATGAGCAGTTCTTC
cdr3_aa: CASSPETSGGRGNEQFF

clone_size: -
d_call: TRBD2
cdr3_length: 15
j_call: TRBJ2-1
v_call: TRBV6-5
cdr3_nt: TGTGCCAGCAGTCTCGGGCGGGGGGGCCGTAATGAGCAGTTCTTC
cdr3_aa: CASSLGRGGRNEQFF